This TCR beta chain was sequenced during a study of CD8 T cells in ankylosing spondylitis. Study-wide findings and caveats: It was reported that disease-linked clones were significantly enriched in matched ankylosing spondylitis synovial fluid. Ankylosing spondylitis blood seemed to carry a telltale TCR beta motif made of under ten highly homologous variants. Earlier work had already found some motif variants in reactive arthritis synovial fluid and blood.

This clonotype was seen only a few times. Its antigen is not identified. The authors made TCR beta libraries by quantitative 5'-RACE with molecular barcodes. A single record per CDR3 protein comes from TCRdb applying MiXCR to the 5' RACE reads. The sample consists of a few hundred thousand distinct CDR3 sequences, approximately 11% of them appearing once. Germline V gene sequence: CDR1 SGHDT, CDR2 YYEEEE. V shed 4 bases and J 5 bases; nucleotides not matched to a gene: 12. The CDR3 has 16 amino acids. J is TRBJ2-1 and V is TRBV5-6, with 7 bases fitting TRBD1. This clonotype was sampled from a male donor with ankylosing spondylitis. Input material: blood, either unsorted or a sorted T cell fraction (not recorded which). CDR3 in DNA: TGTGCCAGCAGCACCCCCGGGACAGCTATTGACAATGAGCAGTTCTTC. This translates into CASSTPGTAIDNEQFF. The full variable domain, completed using reference TRBV5-6 and TRBJ2-1, is DAGVTQSPTHLIKTRGQQVTLRCSPKSGHDTVSWYQQALGQGPQFIFQYYEEEERQRGNFPDRFSGHQFPNYSSELNVNALLLGDSALYLCASSTPGTAIDNEQFFGPGTRLTVL.